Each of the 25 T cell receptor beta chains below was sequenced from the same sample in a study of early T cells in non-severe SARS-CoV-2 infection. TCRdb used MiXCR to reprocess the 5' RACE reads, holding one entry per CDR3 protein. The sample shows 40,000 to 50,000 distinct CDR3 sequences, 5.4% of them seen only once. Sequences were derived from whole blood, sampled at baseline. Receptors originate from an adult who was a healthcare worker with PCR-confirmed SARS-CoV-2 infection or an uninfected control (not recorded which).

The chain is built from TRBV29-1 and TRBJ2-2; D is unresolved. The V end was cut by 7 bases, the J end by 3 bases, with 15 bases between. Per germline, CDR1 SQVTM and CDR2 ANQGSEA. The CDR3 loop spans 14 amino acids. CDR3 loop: CSAKSSTYTGELFF. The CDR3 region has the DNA TGCAGCGCTAAATCCTCGACTTACACCGGGGAGCTGTTTTTT.

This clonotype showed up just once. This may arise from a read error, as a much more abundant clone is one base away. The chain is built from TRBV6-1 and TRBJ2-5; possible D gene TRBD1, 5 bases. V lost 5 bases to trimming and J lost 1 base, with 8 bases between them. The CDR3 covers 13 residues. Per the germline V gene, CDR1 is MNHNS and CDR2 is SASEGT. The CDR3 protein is CASSYRTQETQYF. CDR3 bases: TGTGCCAGCAGTTACAGGACCCAAGAGACCCAGTACTTC.

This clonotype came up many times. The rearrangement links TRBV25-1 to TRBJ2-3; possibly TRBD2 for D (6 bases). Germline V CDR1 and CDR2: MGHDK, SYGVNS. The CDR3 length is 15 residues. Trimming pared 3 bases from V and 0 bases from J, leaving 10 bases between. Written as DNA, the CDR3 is TGTGCCAGCAGTGACGGGCGGGGTAGCACAGATACGCAGTATTTT. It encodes CASSDGRGSTDTQYF.

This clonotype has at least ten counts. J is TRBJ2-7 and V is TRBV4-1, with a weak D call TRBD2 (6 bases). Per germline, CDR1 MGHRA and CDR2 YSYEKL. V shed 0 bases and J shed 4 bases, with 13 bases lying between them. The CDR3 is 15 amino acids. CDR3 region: CASSQDSSGSYEQYF. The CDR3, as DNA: TGCGCCAGCAGCCAAGATTCGAGCGGGTCTTACGAGCAGTACTTC.

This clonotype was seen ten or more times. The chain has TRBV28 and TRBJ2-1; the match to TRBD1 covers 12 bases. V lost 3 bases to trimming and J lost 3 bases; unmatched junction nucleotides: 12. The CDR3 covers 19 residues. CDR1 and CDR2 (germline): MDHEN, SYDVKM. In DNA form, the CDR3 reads TGTGCCAGCAGTTTTGCGGGACAGGGGGCTTCCAGGATCTACAATGAGCAGTTCTTC. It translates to CASSFAGQGASRIYNEQFF.

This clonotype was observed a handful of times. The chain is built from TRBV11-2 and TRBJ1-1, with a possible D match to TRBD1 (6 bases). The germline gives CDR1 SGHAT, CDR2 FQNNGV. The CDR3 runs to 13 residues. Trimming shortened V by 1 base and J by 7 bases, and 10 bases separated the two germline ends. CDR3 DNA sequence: TGTGCCAGCAGCTTAGCGATGGACAGTGAAGCTTTCTTT. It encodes CASSLAMDSEAFF.

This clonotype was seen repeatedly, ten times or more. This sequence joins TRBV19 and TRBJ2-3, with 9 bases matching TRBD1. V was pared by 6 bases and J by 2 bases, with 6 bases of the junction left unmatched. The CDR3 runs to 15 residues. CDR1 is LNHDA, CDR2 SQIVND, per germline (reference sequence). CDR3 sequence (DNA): TGTGCCAGTAGCATCACAGGGGGCGACACAGATACGCAGTATTTT. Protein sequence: CASSITGGDTDTQYF.

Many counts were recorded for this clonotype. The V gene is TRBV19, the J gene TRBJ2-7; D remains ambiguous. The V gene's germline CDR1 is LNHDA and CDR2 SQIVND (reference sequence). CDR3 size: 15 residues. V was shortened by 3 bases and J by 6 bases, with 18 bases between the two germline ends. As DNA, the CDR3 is TGTGCCAGTAGTATCGGAGCCAACATCGGCGGCGAGCAGTACTTC. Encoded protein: CASSIGANIGGEQYF.

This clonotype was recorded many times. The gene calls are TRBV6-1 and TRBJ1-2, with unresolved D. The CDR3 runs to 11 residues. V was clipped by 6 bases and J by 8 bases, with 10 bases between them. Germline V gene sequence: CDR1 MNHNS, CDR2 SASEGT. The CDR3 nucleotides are TGTGCCAGCAGCCTCCCCGCGGGCTACACCTTC. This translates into CASSLPAGYTF.

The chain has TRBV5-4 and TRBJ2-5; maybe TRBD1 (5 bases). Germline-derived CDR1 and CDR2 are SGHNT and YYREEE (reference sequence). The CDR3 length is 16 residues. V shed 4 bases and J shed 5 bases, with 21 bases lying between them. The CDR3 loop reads CASSMVPRVGKETQYF. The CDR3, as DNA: TGTGCCAGCAGCATGGTCCCCAGGGTCGGCAAGGAGACCCAGTACTTC.

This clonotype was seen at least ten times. This chain's CDR3 is CSVGTGAYEQYF. CDR3 bases: TGCAGCGTTGGGACAGGGGCCTACGAGCAGTACTTC. J is TRBJ2-7 and V is TRBV29-1, with TRBD1 matching 9 bases. Germline CDR1 reads SQVTM; CDR2 reads ANQGSEA. This CDR3 is 12 amino acids long. Unmatched junction bases numbered 0, after V lost 4 bases and J lost 2 bases.

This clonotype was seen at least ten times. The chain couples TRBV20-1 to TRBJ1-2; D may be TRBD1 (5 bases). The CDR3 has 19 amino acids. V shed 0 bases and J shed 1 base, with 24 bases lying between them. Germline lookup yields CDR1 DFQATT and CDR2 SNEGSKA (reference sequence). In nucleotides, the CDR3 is TGCAGTGCTAGAGATGAACAAGTACCGACAGTTACCTTTAACTATGGCTACACCTTC. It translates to CSARDEQVPTVTFNYGYTF.

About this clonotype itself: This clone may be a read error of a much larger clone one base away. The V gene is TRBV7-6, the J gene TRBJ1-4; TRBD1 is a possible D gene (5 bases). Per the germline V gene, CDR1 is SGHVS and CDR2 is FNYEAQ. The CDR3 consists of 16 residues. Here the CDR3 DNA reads TGTGTCAGCAGCCCTCAGGGCGGTCATTCAGGGGAAAAACTGTTTTTT. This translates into CVSSPQGGHSGEKLFF.

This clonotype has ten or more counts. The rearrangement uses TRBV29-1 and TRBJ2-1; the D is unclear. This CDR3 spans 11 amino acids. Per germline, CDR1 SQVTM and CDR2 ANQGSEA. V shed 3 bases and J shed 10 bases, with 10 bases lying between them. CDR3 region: CSVEGSREQFF. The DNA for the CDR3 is TGCAGCGTTGAGGGGTCGCGGGAGCAGTTCTTC.

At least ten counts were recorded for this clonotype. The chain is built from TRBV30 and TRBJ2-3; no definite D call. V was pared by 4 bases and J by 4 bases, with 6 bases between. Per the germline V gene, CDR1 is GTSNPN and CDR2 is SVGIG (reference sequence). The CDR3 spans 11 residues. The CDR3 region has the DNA TGTGCCTGGAACAGAGCAGATACGCAGTATTTT. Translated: CAWNRADTQYF. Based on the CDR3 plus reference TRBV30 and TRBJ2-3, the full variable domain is SQTIHQWPATLVQPVGSPLSLECTVEGTSNPNLYWYRQAAGRGLQLLFYSVGIGQISSEVPQNLSASRPQDRQFILSSKKLLLSDSGFYLCAWNRADTQYFGPGTRLTVL.

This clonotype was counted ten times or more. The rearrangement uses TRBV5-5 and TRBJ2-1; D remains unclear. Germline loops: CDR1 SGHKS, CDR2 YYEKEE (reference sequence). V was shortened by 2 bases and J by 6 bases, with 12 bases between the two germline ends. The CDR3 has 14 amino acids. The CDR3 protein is CASSFTFWSNEQFF. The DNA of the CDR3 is TGTGCCAGCAGCTTCACCTTTTGGAGCAATGAGCAGTTCTTC. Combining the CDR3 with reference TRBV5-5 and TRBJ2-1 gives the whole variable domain DAGVTQSPTHLIKTRGQQVTLRCSPISGHKSVSWYQQVLGQGPQFIFQYYEKEERGRGNFPDRFSARQFPNYSSELNVNALLLGDSALYLCASSFTFWSNEQFFGPGTRLTVL.

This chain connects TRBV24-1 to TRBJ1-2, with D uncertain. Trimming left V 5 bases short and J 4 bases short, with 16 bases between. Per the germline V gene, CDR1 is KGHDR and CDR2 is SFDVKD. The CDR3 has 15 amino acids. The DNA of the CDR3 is TGTGCCACCAGTGGGGAGACACCCAACTTCTATGGCTACACCTTC. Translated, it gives CATSGETPNFYGYTF.

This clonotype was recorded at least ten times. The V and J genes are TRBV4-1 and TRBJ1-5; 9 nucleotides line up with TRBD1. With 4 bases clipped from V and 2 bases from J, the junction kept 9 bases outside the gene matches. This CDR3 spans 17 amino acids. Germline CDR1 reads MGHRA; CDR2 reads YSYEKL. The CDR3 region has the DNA TGCGCCAGCAGCCCGACAGGGGGTGGATTTCGCAATCAGCCCCAGCATTTT. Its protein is CASSPTGGGFRNQPQHF.

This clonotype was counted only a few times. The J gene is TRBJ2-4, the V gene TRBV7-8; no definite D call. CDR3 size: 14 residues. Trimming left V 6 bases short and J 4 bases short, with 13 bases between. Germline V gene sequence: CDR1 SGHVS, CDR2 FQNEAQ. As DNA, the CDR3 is TGTGCCAGCAGTCCGGACCTACTGAAAAACATTCAGTACTTC. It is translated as CASSPDLLKNIQYF.

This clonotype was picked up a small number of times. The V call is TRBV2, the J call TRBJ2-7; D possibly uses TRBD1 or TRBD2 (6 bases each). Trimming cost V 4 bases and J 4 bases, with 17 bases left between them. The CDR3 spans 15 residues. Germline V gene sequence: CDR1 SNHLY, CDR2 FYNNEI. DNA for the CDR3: TGTGCCAGCAGTGTGAGAGGGGGGACGGGGTACGAGCAGTACTTC. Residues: CASSVRGGTGYEQYF. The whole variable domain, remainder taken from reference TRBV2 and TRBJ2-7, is EPEVTQTPSHQVTQMGQEVILRCVPISNHLYFYWYRQILGQKVEFLVSFYNNEISEKSEIFDDQFSVERPDGSNFTLKIRSTKLEDSAMYFCASSVRGGTGYEQYFGPGTRLTVT.

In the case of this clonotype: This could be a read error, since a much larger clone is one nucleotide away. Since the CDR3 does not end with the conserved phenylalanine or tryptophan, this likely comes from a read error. DNA for the CDR3: TGTGCCAGCAGGCCTCCCCTAGCGTCTGAGCAGTTCTTA. Its translation: CASRPPLASEQFL. The chain joins TRBV28 to TRBJ2-1; TRBD2 is a possible D gene (6 bases). Trimming stripped 6 bases from V and 9 bases from J, with 15 bases between. CDR3 length: 13 residues. Germline loops: CDR1 MDHEN, CDR2 SYDVKM.

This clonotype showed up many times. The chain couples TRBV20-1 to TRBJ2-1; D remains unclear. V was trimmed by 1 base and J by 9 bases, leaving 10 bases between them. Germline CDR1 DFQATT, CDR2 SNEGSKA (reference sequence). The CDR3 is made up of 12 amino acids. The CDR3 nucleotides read TGCAGTGCTAGAGTGAACGCGGCTGAGCAGTTCTTC. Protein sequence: CSARVNAAEQFF.

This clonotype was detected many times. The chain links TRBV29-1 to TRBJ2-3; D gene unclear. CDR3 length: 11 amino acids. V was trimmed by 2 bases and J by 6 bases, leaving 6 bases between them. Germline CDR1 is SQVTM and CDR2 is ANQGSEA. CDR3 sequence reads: CSVETADTQYF. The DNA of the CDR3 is TGCAGCGTTGAAACTGCTGATACGCAGTATTTT.

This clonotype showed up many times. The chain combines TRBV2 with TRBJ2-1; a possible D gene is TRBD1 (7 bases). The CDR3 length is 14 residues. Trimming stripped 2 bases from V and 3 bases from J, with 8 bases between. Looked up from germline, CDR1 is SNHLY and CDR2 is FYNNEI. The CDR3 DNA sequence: TGTGCCAGCAGTGAACAGGGGGGCTACAATGAGCAGTTCTTC. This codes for CASSEQGGYNEQFF.

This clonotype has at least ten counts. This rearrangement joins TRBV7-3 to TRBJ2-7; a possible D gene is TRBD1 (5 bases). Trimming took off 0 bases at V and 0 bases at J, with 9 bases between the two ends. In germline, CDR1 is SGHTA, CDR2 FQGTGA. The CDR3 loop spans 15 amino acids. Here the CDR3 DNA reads TGTGCCAGCAGCTTAACAGGACACAACTCCTACGAGCAGTACTTC. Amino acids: CASSLTGHNSYEQYF.